This T cell receptor (beta chain) is drawn from a study of T cells in Graves' hyperthyroidism and ophthalmopathy. In the study overall: The initial diagnosis was the point when peripheral blood was collected, ahead of any treatment. General study results and limits: Ophthalmopathy and stable hyperthyroidism were separated by a 13 V-J model.

TCR beta CDR3 regions were amplified from RNA. A set of HTBI primers served as the primers for a first-round RT-PCR of the TCR CDR3. TCRdb re-derived calls from the multiplex PCR reads in MiXCR, one entry per CDR3 protein. The sample shows roughly 630,000 distinct CDR3 sequences, 15% to 18% of them seen only once. Trimming shortened V by 4 bases and J by 1 base, and 8 bases separated the two germline ends. CDR3 length equals 13 residues. Per the germline V gene, CDR1 is SGHRS and CDR2 is YFSETQ. This clonotype was seen repeatedly, ten times or more. Its antigen is as yet unknown. This clonotype originated in a woman aged 25 to 39 with Graves' hyperthyroidism. Sequenced sample: blood. V usage is TRBV5-1 and J usage is TRBJ1-1; D is perhaps TRBD1 (5 bases). CDR3 protein: CASSPGPNTEAFF. The CDR3 DNA is TGCGCCAGCAGCCCGGGACCGAACACTGAAGCTTTCTTT. Full variable domain (missing parts from reference TRBV5-1 and TRBJ1-1): KAGVTQTPRYLIKTRGQQVTLSCSPISGHRSVSWYQQTPGQGLQFLFEYFSETQRNKGNFPGRFSGRQFSNSRSEMNVSTLELGDSALYLCASSPGPNTEAFFGQGTRLTVV.